This TCR beta chain was identified in a study of identical twins. Germline CDR1 DFQATT, CDR2 SNEGSKA (reference sequence). V lost 3 bases and J lost 6; bases outside the gene matches: 8. This CDR3 has 15 amino acids. Broader study findings: Its conclusions, products of cross-sectional statistical analysis, did not come from following the same donors.

A universal primer site arose from template switching, and cDNA bore unique molecular identifiers. MiXCR, run by TCRdb on the 5' RACE reads, gives a single entry per CDR3 protein. The sample lists hundreds of thousands of distinct CDR3 sequences, 9% to 15% occurring once. This clonotype showed up just a few times. What it binds is unknown. The same sample was also used in a study of yellow fever vaccine responses in identical twins.

Sequencing was done on a sample of PBMCs. The TCR was taken from a woman younger than 35 in good health. V is TRBV20-1 and J is TRBJ2-1, with 10 nucleotides matching TRBD2. The CDR3 DNA sequence: TGCAGTGCTAGGACGGGACTAGCGTTGTTCAATGAGCAGTTCTTC. Its protein product is CSARTGLALFNEQFF.